Listed below are T cell receptor beta chains from one sample, sequenced in a study of blood T cell repertoires in COVID-19. Produced via immunoSEQ multiplex PCR; TCRdb's table is partial and in-frame only. This sample has around 230,000 clones; 65% to 90% occur once, and the top ten carry 4% to 6%. Sequencing used peripheral blood. These receptors originate from a man between 45 and 60 years old with COVID-19, enrolled during active disease. The CDR3 runs from the conserved cysteine through the conserved F or W. D genes are given only for firm matches. Where a row states a size, it is once, few, many or the class of an expanded clone; other rows omit it.

TRBD2 - TRBJ2-7 TRBV3-1/TRBV3-2 13 TGTGCCAGCAGCCGGGCGGGGGGGCGCGAGCAGTACTTC CASSRAGGREQYF
- - TRBJ2-5 TRBV4-1 15 TGCGCCAGCAGCCAAGATCACAGGACCGGGGAGACCCAGTACTTC CASSQDHRTGETQYF
- few TRBJ2-7 TRBV10-3 11 TGTGCCATTTTGGACAACTACGAGCAGTACTTC CAILDNYEQYF
- - TRBJ2-7 TRBV5-1 13 TGCGCCAGCAGCTCCAGCTGGGGGGACGAGCAGTACTTC CASSSSWGDEQYF
- - TRBJ1-6 TRBV28 16 TGTGCCAGCACGTCGCCAGGGGTTGGGTATAATTCACCCCTCCACTTT CASTSPGVGYNSPLHF
TRBD1 - TRBJ2-2 TRBV5-1 16 TGCGCCAGCACCCGACAGGGGGAAACGAACACCGGGGAGCTGTTTTTT CASTRQGETNTGELFF
TRBD2 - TRBJ2-1 TRBV15 15 TGTGCCACCAGCAGAGGTAGCGGGGGGAACAATGAGCAGTTCTTC CATSRGSGGNNEQFF
TRBD2 - TRBJ2-3 TRBV11-1 15 TGTGCCAGCAGCTTGGCTAGCGGGCGCACAGATACGCAGTATTTT CASSLASGRTDTQYF
- - TRBJ1-4 TRBV5-4 13 TGTGCCAGCAGCAGCGACAGTAAGGAAAAACTGTTTTTT CASSSDSKEKLFF
- few TRBJ2-7 TRBV6-5 11 TGTGCCAGCAGTAGCCGCTACGAGCAGTACTTC CASSSRYEQYF
TRBD1 - TRBJ1-2 TRBV9 17 TGTGCCAGCAGCCTGAGCCGGGACAGGGGGACCTTCGGTGGCTACACCTTC CASSLSRDRGTFGGYTF
- - TRBJ1-6 TRBV30 14 TGTGCCTGGAGTTTACGAGGGCCTAATTCACCCCTCCACTTT CAWSLRGPNSPLHF
- - TRBJ2-5 TRBV3-1/TRBV3-2 17 TGTGCCAGCAGCCAAGCTGCCAGGGTACGGGTAGGGGAGACCCAGTACTTC CASSQAARVRVGETQYF
- - TRBJ1-6 TRBV6-4 15 TGTGCCAGCAGTGAGACAGGCTCCTATAATTCACCCCTCCACTTT CASSETGSYNSPLHF
TRBD2 - TRBJ2-7 TRBV24-1 19 TGTGCCACCAGTGATTTGCCTACCAGGGTGGGGGGGAGAGCCTACGAGCAGTACTTC CATSDLPTRVGGRAYEQYF